This T cell receptor (beta chain) was profiled in a study of T cells after yellow fever vaccination. Study-wide results and caveats: Overall, a small share of clonotypes was seen in both CD4 and CD8 compartments. The booster saw the reappearance of most primary-vaccination clones (roughly 95% CD4, 80% to 90% CD8).

Each CDR3 protein is one row after TCRdb ran MiXCR on the 5' RACE reads. Here the sample spans about 400,000 distinct CDR3 sequences, around 6.4% being singletons. This clonotype has a count of ten or more. Its antigen remains unidentified. This CDR3 region has 11 residues. V gave up 4 bases and J gave up 6 bases, with 10 bases separating them. The V gene's germline CDR1 is SQVTM and CDR2 ANQGSEA. The V and J genes are TRBV29-1 and TRBJ2-7; possibly TRBD1 for D (6 bases). Sequenced material: PBMCs, taken 5 days after the yellow fever booster vaccination. The receptor comes from a man under 40 who received the YFV17D yellow fever vaccine. The CDR3 is CSVVGGTEQYF. The CDR3 DNA reads TGCAGCGTTGTAGGGGGTACCGAGCAGTACTTC.